Each of the 30 T cell receptor beta chains below was sequenced from the same sample in a study of PD-1 blockade in classical Hodgkin lymphoma. Each and every patient relapsed after autologous stem cell transplantation, and patients got differing brentuximab vedotin exposure. This table comes from immunoSEQ multiplex PCR, and its TCRdb copy is limited to in-frame clones, with some not included. Of some 60,000 clones in the sample, 75% to 90% were seen once. The specimen was peripheral blood mononuclear cells (PBMCs), collected at baseline. The receptors here all came from a human donor with classical Hodgkin lymphoma.

The rearrangement uses TRBV10-3 and TRBJ1-2, with D tentatively TRBD1 (6 bases). Germline V gene data show CDR1 as ENHRY and CDR2 as SYGVKD. With 3 bases removed from V and 8 bases from J, the gap between germline ends came to 10 bases. The CDR3 loop spans 12 amino acids. Written as DNA, the CDR3 is TGTGCCATCAGTGAAGAGGGGGGAGGCTACACCTTC. Residues: CAISEEGGGYTF.

The chain recombines TRBV5-1 with TRBJ2-3; 8 positions match TRBD2. The length of the CDR3 is 15 residues. V dropped 2 bases and J dropped 0; count of bases not matched to a gene: 2. Germline V gives CDR1 SGHRS, CDR2 YFSETQ. The CDR3 DNA reads as TGCGCCAGCAGCTTAGCGGGGGCGAGCACAGATACGCAGTATTTT. As protein: CASSLAGASTDTQYF.

The chain joins TRBV2 to TRBJ2-6, with a tentative D call TRBD2 (5 bases). The germline CDR1 and CDR2 sequences are SNHLY and FYNNEI. The CDR3 loop spans 14 amino acids. Trimming pared 3 bases from V and 2 bases from J, leaving 5 bases between. The CDR3: CASSERAGANVLTF. The CDR3 DNA follows: TGTGCCAGCAGTGAGAGGGCTGGGGCCAACGTCCTGACTTTC.

The V call is TRBV7-2, the J call TRBJ1-3; D is unclear. The CDR3 sequence is 13 residues long. V was pared by 2 bases and J by 4 bases, with 6 bases between. Germline-derived CDR1 and CDR2 are SGHTA and FQGNSA. CDR3 sequence: CASSLKVGNTIYF. The CDR3 bases are TGTGCCAGCAGCTTAAAGGTCGGAAACACCATATATTTT.

The CDR3 DNA is TGTGCCAGCAGCGAAAGGGGTGTGGGGCCCGGTTTTTTTGGCTACACCTTC. It specifies CASSERGVGPGFFGYTF. The V gene is TRBV25-1, the J gene TRBJ1-2; possible D gene TRBD1, 5 bases. V lost 6 bases, J lost 7 bases, and 27 bases lay in between. This CDR3 contains 17 residues. CDR1 is MGHDK and CDR2 is SYGVNS in the germline V gene.

This chain links TRBV29-1 with TRBJ2-2; D is undetermined. The germline V gene encodes CDR1 SQVTM and CDR2 ANQGSEA. The CDR3 runs 12 residues. Trimming cost V 4 bases and J 8 bases, with 11 bases left between them. The CDR3 DNA reads as TGCAGCGTTGGGAGATACGCTGGGGAGCTGTTTTTT. Translated: CSVGRYAGELFF.

Concerning this clone itself: Compared with germline, one end of the junction differs, possibly owing to a read error. The chain recombines TRBV7-7 with TRBJ2-3; D uncertain. Germline-derived CDR1 and CDR2 are SSHAT and FNYEAQ (reference sequence). This CDR3 spans 13 amino acids. Here the CDR3 reads CASSLGLMDTQYF. The CDR3 DNA reads as TGTGCTAGCAGCTTAGGCCTGATGGATACGCAGTATTTT.

The chain carries TRBV18 and TRBJ1-2; D is unresolved. V lost 3 bases and J 3 bases, leaving 11 bases between the germline ends. This CDR3 has 14 residues. The germline V gene encodes CDR1 KGHSH and CDR2 LQKENI. The CDR3 protein is CASSPSGSYYGYTF. CDR3 nucleotide sequence: TGTGCCAGCTCACCGTCGGGGTCCTACTATGGCTACACCTTC.

This clone was found once. CDR3 sequence: CASSPWGEDGELFF. The CDR3 nucleotides are TGTGCCAGCTCACCATGGGGGGAAGACGGGGAGCTGTTTTTT. The chain uses TRBV18 and TRBJ2-2, with a tentative D call TRBD2 (6 bases). The V end lost 2 bases, the J end lost 7 bases, and 11 bases lay between the germline ends. The CDR3 has 14 residues. Germline V gene sequence: CDR1 KGHSH, CDR2 LQKENI.

The rearrangement uses TRBV27 and TRBJ2-7; 8 bases are shared with TRBD1. The CDR3 sequence is 16 residues long. The germline V gene encodes CDR1 MNHEY and CDR2 SMNVEV (reference sequence). V trimming: 6 bases; J trimming: 0 bases; junction bases outside the gene matches: 10. The CDR3 protein is CASRSTGALSSYEQYF. For the CDR3, the DNA is TGTGCCAGCAGATCGACAGGGGCTTTAAGCTCCTACGAGCAGTACTTC.

V and J are TRBV4-1 and TRBJ1-1; D call uncertain. The CDR3 runs to 11 residues. Per the germline V gene, CDR1 is MGHRA and CDR2 is YSYEKL. The germline V and J ends were trimmed by 5 bases and 8 bases, with 9 bases remaining between them. The DNA for the CDR3 is TGCGCCAGCAGCGACGCGGCCGAAGCTTTCTTT. Translation: CASSDAAEAFF.

The J gene is TRBJ2-3, the V gene TRBV7-2; maybe TRBD2 (6 bases). The length of the CDR3 is 17 residues. CDR1 and CDR2 (germline): SGHTA, FQGNSA. V lost 5 bases, J lost 2 bases, and 20 bases lay in between. Here the CDR3 DNA reads TGTGCCAGCAGCCCAAATCGGGGGAGATACTTCACAGATACGCAGTATTTT. Translated, it gives CASSPNRGRYFTDTQYF. Complete variable domain (other parts from reference TRBV7-2 and TRBJ2-3): GAGVSQSPSNKVTEKGKDVELRCDPISGHTALYWYRQSLGQGLEFLIYFQGNSAPDKSGLPSDRFSAERTGGSVSTLTIQRTQQEDSAVYLCASSPNRGRYFTDTQYFGPGTRLTVL.

This rearrangement joins TRBV10-3 to TRBJ1-2; TRBD1 might be the D (5 bases). V was trimmed by 2 bases and J by 4 bases, leaving 14 bases between them. This CDR3 has 15 amino acids. Germline V gives CDR1 ENHRY, CDR2 SYGVKD. The CDR3 loop is CAISEGTGDSYGYTF. In nucleotides, the CDR3 is TGTGCCATCAGTGAGGGGACTGGGGACTCCTATGGCTACACCTTC.

This clone has only one observation. The V and J genes are TRBV4-1 and TRBJ2-5; D possibly uses TRBD1 or TRBD2 (5 bases each). In germline, CDR1 is MGHRA, CDR2 YSYEKL. This CDR3 has 15 amino acids. Deletions cut 4 bases from V and 5 bases from J, with 17 bases between. The CDR3 nucleotides read TGCGCCAGCAGCCTGGGGCTAGGAGGAAGCGAGACCCAGTACTTC. Its translation: CASSLGLGGSETQYF.

The chain has TRBV5-1 and TRBJ2-1, with D tentatively TRBD1 (6 bases). The V end was cut by 3 bases, the J end by 4 bases, with 14 bases between. The CDR3 loop spans 15 amino acids. Germline values: CDR1 SGHRS, CDR2 YFSETQ. The CDR3 DNA reads TGCGCCAGCAGCTCGACCCGGACAGAATACAATGAGCAGTTCTTC. Protein sequence: CASSSTRTEYNEQFF.

This chain links TRBV5-4 with TRBJ1-2, with D hard to call. Trimming stripped 2 bases from V and 6 bases from J, with 17 bases between. CDR1 is SGHNT and CDR2 is YYREEE in the germline V gene (reference sequence). CDR3 length: 15 amino acids. The CDR3 DNA sequence: TGTGCCAGCAGCTTCCCTCCCTTAGGGCTGGATGGCTACACCTTC. Protein product: CASSFPPLGLDGYTF.

The chain has TRBV10-3 and TRBJ1-2; D is ambiguous. V lost 3 bases to trimming and J lost 8 bases, with 13 bases between them. The CDR3 extends over 13 amino acids. The germline CDR1 and CDR2 sequences are ENHRY and SYGVKD. The chain's CDR3 is CAISDEPSEGYTF. CDR3 bases: TGTGCCATCAGTGATGAACCGTCGGAAGGCTACACCTTC.

The count of this clone is one. V and J are TRBV29-1 and TRBJ1-1, with D perhaps TRBD1 (6 bases). Germline CDR1 SQVTM, CDR2 ANQGSEA. The germline V and J ends were trimmed by 7 bases and 2 bases, with 14 bases remaining between them. The CDR3 extends over 13 amino acids. The CDR3 DNA reads as TGCAGCGCAAACAGGGTCAGTAACACTGAAGCTTTCTTT. Encoded protein: CSANRVSNTEAFF. The entire variable domain, with the rest obtained from reference TRBV29-1 and TRBJ1-1, is as follows: SAVISQKPSRDICQRGTSLTIQCQVDSQVTMMFWYRQQPGQSLTLIATANQGSEATYESGFVIDKFPISRPNLTFSTLTVSNMSPEDSSIYLCSANRVSNTEAFFGQGTRLTVV.

The CDR3 region is CASSLDYQGGDYGYTF. In DNA form, the CDR3 reads TGTGCCAGCAGCTTAGACTATCAAGGGGGGGACTATGGCTACACCTTC. This chain links TRBV7-9 with TRBJ1-2; tentatively, D is TRBD1 (6 bases). From germline, CDR1 is SEHNR and CDR2 FQNEAQ (reference sequence). The CDR3 has 16 amino acids. Trimming pared 1 base from V and 3 bases from J, leaving 15 bases between.

V and J are TRBV2 and TRBJ1-1; the match to TRBD1 covers 9 bases. The CDR3 extends over 15 amino acids. Trimming removed 6 bases from V and 4 bases from J; junction bases left unmatched: 9. The germline CDR1 and CDR2 sequences are SNHLY and FYNNEI. CDR3: CASSRTGAEGTEAFF. For the CDR3, the DNA is TGTGCCAGCAGCCGGACAGGGGCGGAGGGCACTGAAGCTTTCTTT.

This chain connects TRBV6-1 to TRBJ2-3; 11 bases align to TRBD2. CDR1 is MNHNS, CDR2 SASEGT, per germline. This CDR3 region has 16 residues. The V segment lost 0 bases and the J segment 2 bases; nucleotides outside the gene matches: 1. The CDR3 is CASSEASGGATDTQYF. In DNA form, the CDR3 reads TGTGCCAGCAGTGAAGCTAGCGGGGGGGCCACAGATACGCAGTATTTT.

This clone was seen a handful of times. V gene TRBV2 combines with J gene TRBJ1-1; no clear D gene. This CDR3 has 9 residues. The V end lost 7 bases, the J end lost 3 bases, and 0 bases lay between the germline ends. Germline V gene data show CDR1 as SNHLY and CDR2 as FYNNEI. The CDR3 sequence: CASNTEAFF. The CDR3 nucleotides are TGTGCCAGCAACACTGAAGCTTTCTTT. Full variable domain (missing parts from reference TRBV2 and TRBJ1-1): EPEVTQTPSHQVTQMGQEVILRCVPISNHLYFYWYRQILGQKVEFLVSFYNNEISEKSEIFDDQFSVERPDGSNFTLKIRSTKLEDSAMYFCASNTEAFFGQGTRLTVV.

This chain uses TRBV28 with TRBJ2-1; no clear D. This CDR3 region has 14 residues. The V gene lost 5 bases and the J gene lost 6 bases, with 14 bases spanning the gap. Germline assignment: CDR1 MDHEN and CDR2 SYDVKM. Written as DNA, the CDR3 is TGTGCCAGCAGTGGTGGTCCCACCCCCAATGAGCAGTTCTTC. It translates to CASSGGPTPNEQFF. Combining the CDR3 with reference TRBV28 and TRBJ2-1 gives the whole variable domain DVKVTQSSRYLVKRTGEKVFLECVQDMDHENMFWYRQDPGLGLRLIYFSYDVKMKEKGDIPEGYSVSREKKERFSLILESASTNQTSMYLCASSGGPTPNEQFFGPGTRLTVL.

In its sample, this clone was seen a few times. The V and J genes are TRBV9 and TRBJ1-6; D call uncertain. Germline V gene data show CDR1 as SGDLS and CDR2 as YYNGEE. The ends were cut back, 0 bases at V and 8 bases at J, with 9 bases in the middle. The CDR3 has 14 residues. The DNA of the CDR3 is TGTGCCAGCAGCGTAGTCGCTCGGGATTCACCCCTCCACTTT. Amino acids: CASSVVARDSPLHF.

V gene TRBV6-5 combines with J gene TRBJ2-3, with D uncertain. Germline V gives CDR1 MNHEY, CDR2 SVGAGI. V shed 2 bases and J shed 1 base, with 10 bases lying between them. CDR3 length equals 15 residues. CDR3 DNA: TGTGCCAGCAGTTACACCCCGGGCGGCACAGATACGCAGTATTTT. Amino acid sequence: CASSYTPGGTDTQYF.

This sequence joins TRBV27 and TRBJ2-1; either TRBD1 or TRBD2 may supply D (5 bases each). Germline V gene lookup returns CDR1 MNHEY and CDR2 SMNVEV (reference sequence). The CDR3 is made up of 15 amino acids. V was pared by 3 bases and J by 1 base, with 10 bases between. The CDR3 coding sequence is TGTGCCAGCAGTTTGGGGGTGGCGTCCTACAATGAGCAGTTCTTC. It codes for CASSLGVASYNEQFF.

V usage is TRBV6-5 and J usage is TRBJ1-1; D uncertain. Germline V CDR1 and CDR2: MNHEY, SVGAGI. V lost 0 bases and J 4 bases, leaving 12 bases between the germline ends. The CDR3 has 15 residues. CDR3 region: CASSYSSGSLTEAFF. Written as DNA, the CDR3 is TGTGCCAGCAGTTACTCGTCCGGCTCACTCACTGAAGCTTTCTTT.

The sample holds a few counts of this clone. V is TRBV19 and J is TRBJ1-1, with 8 bases lining up with TRBD1. In germline, CDR1 is LNHDA, CDR2 SQIVND (reference sequence). With 5 bases clipped from V and 11 bases from J, the junction kept 10 bases outside the gene matches. This CDR3 spans 13 amino acids. The DNA for the CDR3 is TGTGCCAGTAGTGGACAGGGTGGCGTGACGGCTTTCTTT. This encodes CASSGQGGVTAFF.

The chain joins TRBV7-3 to TRBJ2-3, with D perhaps TRBD2 (6 bases). Per germline, CDR1 SGHTA and CDR2 FQGTGA. The CDR3 loop spans 15 amino acids. V was clipped by 5 bases and J by 4 bases, with 16 bases between them. CDR3 in amino acids: CASSPKEGWSDTQYF. DNA for the CDR3: TGTGCCAGCAGCCCAAAGGAGGGTTGGTCAGATACGCAGTATTTT.

V and J are TRBV5-8 and TRBJ2-3; a weak D match, TRBD1 (6 bases). Germline assignment: CDR1 SGHTS and CDR2 YDEGEE. This CDR3 contains 16 residues. The V gene lost 0 bases and the J gene lost 1 base, with 12 bases spanning the gap. DNA of the CDR3: TGTGCCAGCAGCTTGGGGCAGGGGTGGGGCACAGATACGCAGTATTTT. Translating gives CASSLGQGWGTDTQYF. Combining the CDR3 with reference TRBV5-8 and TRBJ2-3 gives the whole variable domain EAGVTQSPTHLIKTRGQQATLRCSPISGHTSVYWYQQALGLGLQFLLWYDEGEERNRGNFPPRFSGRQFPNYSSELNVNALELEDSALYLCASSLGQGWGTDTQYFGPGTRLTVL.